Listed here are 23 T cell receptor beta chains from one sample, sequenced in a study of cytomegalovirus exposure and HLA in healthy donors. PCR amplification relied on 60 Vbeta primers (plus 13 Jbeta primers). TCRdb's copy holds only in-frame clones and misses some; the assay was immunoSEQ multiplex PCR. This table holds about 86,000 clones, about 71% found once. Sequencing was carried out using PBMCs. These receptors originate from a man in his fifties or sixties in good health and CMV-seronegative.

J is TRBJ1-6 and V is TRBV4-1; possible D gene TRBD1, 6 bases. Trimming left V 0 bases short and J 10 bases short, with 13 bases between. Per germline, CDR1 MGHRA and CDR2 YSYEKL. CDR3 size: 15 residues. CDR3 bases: TGCGCCAGCAGCCAAGATCCAGGGGTCGGATCACCCCTCCACTTT. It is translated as CASSQDPGVGSPLHF.

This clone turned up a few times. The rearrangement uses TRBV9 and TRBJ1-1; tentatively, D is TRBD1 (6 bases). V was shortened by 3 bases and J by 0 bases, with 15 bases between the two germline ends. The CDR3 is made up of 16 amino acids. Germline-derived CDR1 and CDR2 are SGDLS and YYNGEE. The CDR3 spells CASSAREGGMNTEAFF. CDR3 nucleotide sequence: TGTGCCAGCAGCGCCCGCGAGGGGGGGATGAACACTGAAGCTTTCTTT.

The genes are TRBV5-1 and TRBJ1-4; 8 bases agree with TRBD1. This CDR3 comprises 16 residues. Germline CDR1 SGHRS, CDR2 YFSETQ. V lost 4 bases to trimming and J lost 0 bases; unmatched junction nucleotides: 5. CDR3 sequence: CASSRTGRSTNEKLFF. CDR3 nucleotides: TGCGCCAGCAGCCGGACAGGGAGGTCAACTAATGAAAAACTGTTTTTT. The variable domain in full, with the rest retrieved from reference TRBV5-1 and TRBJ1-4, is KAGVTQTPRYLIKTRGQQVTLSCSPISGHRSVSWYQQTPGQGLQFLFEYFSETQRNKGNFPGRFSGRQFSNSRSEMNVSTLELGDSALYLCASSRTGRSTNEKLFFGSGTQLSVL.

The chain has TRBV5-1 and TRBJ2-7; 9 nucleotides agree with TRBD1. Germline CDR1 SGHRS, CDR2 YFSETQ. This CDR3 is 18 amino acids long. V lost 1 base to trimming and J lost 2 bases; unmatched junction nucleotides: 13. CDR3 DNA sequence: TGCGCCAGCAGCTTGCAGGGGACAGGGAGATTCATGGCCTACGAGCAGTACTTC. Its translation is CASSLQGTGRFMAYEQYF.

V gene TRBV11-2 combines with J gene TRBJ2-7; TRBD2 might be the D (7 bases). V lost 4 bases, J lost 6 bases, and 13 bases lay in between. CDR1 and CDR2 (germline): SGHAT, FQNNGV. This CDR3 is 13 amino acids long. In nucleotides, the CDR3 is TGTGCCAGCAGCTGGGGGGGGCGAACCGAGCAGTACTTC. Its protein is CASSWGGRTEQYF.

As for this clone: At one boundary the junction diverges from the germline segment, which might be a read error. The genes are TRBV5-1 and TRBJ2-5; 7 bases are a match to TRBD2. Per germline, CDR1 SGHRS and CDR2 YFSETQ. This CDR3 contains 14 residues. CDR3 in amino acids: CASSLADRSGGLHF. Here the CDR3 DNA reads TGCGCCAGCAGCTTGGCGGACCGCTCCGGGGGGTTGCACTTC.

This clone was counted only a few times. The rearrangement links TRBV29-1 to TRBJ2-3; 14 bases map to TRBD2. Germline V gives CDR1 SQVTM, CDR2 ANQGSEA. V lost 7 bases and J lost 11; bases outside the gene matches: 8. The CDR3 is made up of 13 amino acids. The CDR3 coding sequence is TGCAGCGCCGGGACTAGCGGGGGCCGGGTGCAGTATTTT. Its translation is CSAGTSGGRVQYF.

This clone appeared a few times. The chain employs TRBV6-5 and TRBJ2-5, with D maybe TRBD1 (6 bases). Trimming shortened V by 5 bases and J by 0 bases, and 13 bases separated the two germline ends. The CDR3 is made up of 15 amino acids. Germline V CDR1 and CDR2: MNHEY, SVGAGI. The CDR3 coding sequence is TGTGCCAGCAGTCCGGACAGATGGGACCAAGAGACCCAGTACTTC. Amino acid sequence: CASSPDRWDQETQYF.

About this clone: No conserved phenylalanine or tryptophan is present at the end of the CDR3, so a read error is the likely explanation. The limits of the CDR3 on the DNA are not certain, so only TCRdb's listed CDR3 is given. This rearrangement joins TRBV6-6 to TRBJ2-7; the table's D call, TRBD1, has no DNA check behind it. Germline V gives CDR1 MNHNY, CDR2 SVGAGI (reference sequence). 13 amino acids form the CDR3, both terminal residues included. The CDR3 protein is CASSQGFSSGFLL.

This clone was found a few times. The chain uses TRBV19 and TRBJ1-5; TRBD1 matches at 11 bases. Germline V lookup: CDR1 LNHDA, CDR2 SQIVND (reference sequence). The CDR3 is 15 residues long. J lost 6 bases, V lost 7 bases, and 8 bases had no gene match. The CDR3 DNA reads TGTGCCAGTACCCTGGACAGGGGGCGCAGTCAGCCCCAGCATTTT. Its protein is CASTLDRGRSQPQHF.

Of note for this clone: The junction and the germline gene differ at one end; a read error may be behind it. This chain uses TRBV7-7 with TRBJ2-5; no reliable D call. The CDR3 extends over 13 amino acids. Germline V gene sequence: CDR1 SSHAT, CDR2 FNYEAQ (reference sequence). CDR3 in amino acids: CASSRDTEETQYF. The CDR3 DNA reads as TGTGCTAGCAGCCGCGACACTGAGGAGACCCAGTACTTC.

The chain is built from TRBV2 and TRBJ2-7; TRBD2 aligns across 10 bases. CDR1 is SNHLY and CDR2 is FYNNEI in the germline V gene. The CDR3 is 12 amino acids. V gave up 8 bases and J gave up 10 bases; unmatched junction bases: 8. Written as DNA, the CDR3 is TGTGCCAGCTGGGTAGCGGGAGGCCCTCAGTACTTC. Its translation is CASWVAGGPQYF.

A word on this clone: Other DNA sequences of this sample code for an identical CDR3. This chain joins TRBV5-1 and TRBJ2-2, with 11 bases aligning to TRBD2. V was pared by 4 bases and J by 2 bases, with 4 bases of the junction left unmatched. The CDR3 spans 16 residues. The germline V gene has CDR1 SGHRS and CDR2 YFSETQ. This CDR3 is CASSLSGGANTGELFF. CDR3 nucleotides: TGCGCCAGCAGCCTTAGCGGGGGGGCCAACACCGGGGAGCTGTTTTTT.

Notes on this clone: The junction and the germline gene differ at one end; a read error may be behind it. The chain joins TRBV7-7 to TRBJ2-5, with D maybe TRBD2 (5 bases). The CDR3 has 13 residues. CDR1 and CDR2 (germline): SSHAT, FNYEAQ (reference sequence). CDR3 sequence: CASSLGKGETQYF. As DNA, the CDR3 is TGTGCTAGCAGCCTCGGGAAAGGCGAGACCCAGTACTTC.

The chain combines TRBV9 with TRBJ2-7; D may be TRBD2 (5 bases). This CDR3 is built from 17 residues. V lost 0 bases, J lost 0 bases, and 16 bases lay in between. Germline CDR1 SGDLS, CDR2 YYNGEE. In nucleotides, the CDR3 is TGTGCCAGCAGCGTAGGGAGTCGGAGCGGACGCTCCTACGAGCAGTACTTC. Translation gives CASSVGSRSGRSYEQYF.

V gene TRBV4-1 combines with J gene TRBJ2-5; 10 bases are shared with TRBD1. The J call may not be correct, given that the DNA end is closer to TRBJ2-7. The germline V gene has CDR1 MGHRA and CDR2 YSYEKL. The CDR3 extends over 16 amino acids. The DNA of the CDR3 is TGCGCCAGCAGCCAAGGATCTGGGACAGGGGCCTACGAGCAGTACTTC. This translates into CASSQGSGTGAYEQYF.

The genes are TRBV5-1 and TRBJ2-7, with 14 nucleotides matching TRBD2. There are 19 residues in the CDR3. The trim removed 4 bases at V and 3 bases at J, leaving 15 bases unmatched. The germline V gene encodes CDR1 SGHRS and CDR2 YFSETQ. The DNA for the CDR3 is TGCGCCAGCAGCCCCTCCGGGACTAGCGGGAGTTGGGGCGGCTACGAGCAGTACTTC. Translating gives CASSPSGTSGSWGGYEQYF.

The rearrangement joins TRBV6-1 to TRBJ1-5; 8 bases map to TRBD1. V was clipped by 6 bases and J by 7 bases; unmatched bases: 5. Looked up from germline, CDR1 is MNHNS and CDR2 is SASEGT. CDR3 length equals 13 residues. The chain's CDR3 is CASRGTGGQPQHF. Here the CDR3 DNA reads TGTGCCAGCAGGGGAACAGGGGGGCAGCCCCAGCATTTT.

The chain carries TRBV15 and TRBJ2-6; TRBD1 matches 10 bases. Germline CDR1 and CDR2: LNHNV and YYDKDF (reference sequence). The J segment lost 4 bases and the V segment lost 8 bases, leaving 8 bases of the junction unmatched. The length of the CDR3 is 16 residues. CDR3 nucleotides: TGTGCCACCGGGACAGGGGCCTACACCGGGGCCAACGTCCTGACTTTC. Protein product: CATGTGAYTGANVLTF.

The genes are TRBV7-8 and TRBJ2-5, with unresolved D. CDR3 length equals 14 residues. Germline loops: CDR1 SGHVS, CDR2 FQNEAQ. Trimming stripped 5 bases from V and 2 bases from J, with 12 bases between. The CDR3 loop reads CASSPHETQETQYF. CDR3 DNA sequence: TGTGCCAGCAGCCCCCACGAGACTCAAGAGACCCAGTACTTC.

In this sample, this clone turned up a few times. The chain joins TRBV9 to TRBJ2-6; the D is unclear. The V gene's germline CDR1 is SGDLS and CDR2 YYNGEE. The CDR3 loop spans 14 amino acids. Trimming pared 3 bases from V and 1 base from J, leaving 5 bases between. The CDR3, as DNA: TGTGCCAGCAGCGCCCCATCTGGGGCCAACGTCCTGACTTTC. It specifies CASSAPSGANVLTF. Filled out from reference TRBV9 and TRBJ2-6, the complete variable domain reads DSGVTQTPKHLITATGQRVTLRCSPRSGDLSVYWYQQSLDQGLQFLIQYYNGEERAKGNILERFSAQQFPDLHSELNLSSLELGDSALYFCASSAPSGANVLTFGAGSRLTVL.

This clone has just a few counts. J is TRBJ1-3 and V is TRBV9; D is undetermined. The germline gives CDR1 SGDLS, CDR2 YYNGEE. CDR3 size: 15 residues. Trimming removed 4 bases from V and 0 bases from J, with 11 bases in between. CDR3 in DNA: TGTGCCAGCAGCCCTGACGGGAGCTCTGGAAACACCATATATTTT. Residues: CASSPDGSSGNTIYF.

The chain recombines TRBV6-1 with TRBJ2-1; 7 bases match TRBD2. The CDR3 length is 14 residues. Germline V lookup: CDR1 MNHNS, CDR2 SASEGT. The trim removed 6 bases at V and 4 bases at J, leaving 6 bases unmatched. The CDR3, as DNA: TGTGCCAGCAGGCCTAGCGGAGGGTACAATGAGCAGTTCTTC. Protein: CASRPSGGYNEQFF.